A single T cell receptor (beta chain) is shown here with its context. The antigen is unknown. This CDR3 spans 15 amino acids. Germline V gene data show CDR1 as SGHAT and CDR2 as FQDESV (reference sequence). The V gene end was trimmed by 5 bases and the J gene end by 2 bases; junction bases not matched to a gene: 7. The PCR made use of 60 Vbeta and 13 Jbeta primers. Generated by immunoSEQ multiplex PCR, the TCRdb table keeps only in-frame clones and is missing some. This sample has about 200,000 clones, with more than 60% found just once. These data originate in a study of cytomegalovirus exposure and HLA in healthy donors. Study-wide findings and caveats: Association of about 17,000 TCR beta sequences with HLA alleles was found at 0.05 false discovery rate in a later analysis. Reportedly, fewer N-insertions than the roughly 600-donor mean appeared in an Asian-associated ancestry cluster in a later analysis. In a later analysis, most CMV-associated TCR beta chains appeared HLA-restricted. Serostatus for CMV was the only available immune exposure information.

The TCR comes from a man aged 50 to 59 in good health and CMV-seronegative. The genes are TRBV11-1 and TRBJ2-3, with TRBD2 identical over 7 bases. The sequenced sample was PBMCs. For the CDR3, the DNA is TGTGCCAGCAGCCCCCCCCAGCGGGACACAGATACGCAGTATTTT. It codes for CASSPPQRDTDTQYF.